This T cell receptor (beta chain) stems from a study of blood T cell repertoires in COVID-19. CDR3 size: 16 residues. Trimming took 1 base from V and 3 from J; bases not matched to a gene: 4. Germline V CDR1 and CDR2: SGHTA, FQGNSA. Some clones are missing from TCRdb's copy, which holds only in-frame ones; the method was immunoSEQ multiplex PCR. The sample shows more than 150,000 clones, 80% to 90% of them seen only once. The chain uses TRBV7-2 and TRBJ2-1; 9 nucleotides agree with TRBD2. The receptor was isolated from a woman aged 40-49 years with acute or convalescent COVID-19. The sample was peripheral blood. The CDR3 is CASSLDGTSRYNEQFF. In nucleotides, the CDR3 is TGTGCCAGCAGCTTAGACGGGACTAGCCGCTACAATGAGCAGTTCTTC.